The 7 T cell receptor beta chains reported below all come from one sample, sequenced in a study of beta chain features in type 1 diabetes. Study-level points and caveats: There was a moderate but significant shortening of TCRB CDR3s in all four CD4+ subsets of Type 1 diabetes patients.

Their specific antigens are unknown. As every portion of the isolated RNA was reverse transcribed, the sequencing read expressed TCRB transcripts. Sequenced by immunoSEQ multiplex PCR; TCRdb stores in-frame clones only, minus some. There are 640,000 or so clones in the sample; about an eighth occur only once, and less than 0.025% lies in the top ten. The sequencing input was naive CD4+ T cells from blood. The receptors shown here come from a man aged 18 to 35 with type 1 diabetes.

The chain carries TRBV4-2 and TRBJ2-2; D remains unclear. V was shortened by 4 bases and J by 0 bases, with 15 bases between the two germline ends. The CDR3 extends over 17 amino acids. The germline V gene has CDR1 LGHNA and CDR2 YNFKEQ. CDR3 protein: CASSLDASFPNTGELFF. Written as DNA, the CDR3 is TGTGCCAGCAGCCTCGACGCTAGTTTCCCGAACACCGGGGAGCTGTTTTTT.

This clone occurred a few times. The chain links TRBV9 to TRBJ1-2; 7 bases agree with TRBD1. With 2 bases clipped from V and 5 bases from J, the junction kept 6 bases outside the gene matches. This CDR3 is built from 14 residues. The germline V gene has CDR1 SGDLS and CDR2 YYNGEE. Here the CDR3 reads CASSVNQGQYGYTF. The CDR3 coding sequence is TGTGCCAGCAGCGTTAATCAGGGACAGTATGGCTACACCTTC.

This clone was observed a few times. V gene TRBV19 combines with J gene TRBJ2-7; D is undetermined. Per germline, CDR1 LNHDA and CDR2 SQIVND (reference sequence). The CDR3 spans 11 residues. V dropped 4 bases and J dropped 2 bases, with 3 bases sitting between them. The CDR3 reads CASSKAYEQYF. Here the CDR3 DNA reads TGTGCCAGTAGTAAAGCCTACGAGCAGTACTTC.

In its sample, this clone was seen a few times. V gene TRBV18 combines with J gene TRBJ1-1, with D tentatively TRBD1 (5 bases). Germline V gene lookup returns CDR1 KGHSH and CDR2 LQKENI. The CDR3 is made up of 15 amino acids. The ends were cut back, 4 bases at V and 3 bases at J, with 15 bases in the middle. This chain's CDR3 is CASSQAGRSDTEAFF. In DNA form, the CDR3 reads TGTGCCAGCTCACAGGCAGGGAGGTCGGACACTGAAGCTTTCTTT.

The rearrangement uses TRBV30 and TRBJ2-3, with D perhaps TRBD1 (5 bases). Germline V gene sequence: CDR1 GTSNPN, CDR2 SVGIG (reference sequence). Trimming took 4 bases from V and 8 from J, leaving 10 bases between them. The CDR3 extends over 11 amino acids. The CDR3 nucleotides read TGTGCCTGGACAAAAGGGGCTACGCAGTATTTT. Residues: CAWTKGATQYF.

This sequence joins TRBV21-1 and TRBJ1-2. TRBV21-1 is classified as a pseudogene. The CDR3 is 17 amino acids. The CDR3 region is CASSKAARDTGADGYTF. CDR3 bases: TGTGCCAGCAGCAAAGCGGCGAGGGACACGGGGGCGGATGGCTACACCTTC.

This clone was seen a few times. The chain joins TRBV29-1 to TRBJ2-3, with unresolved D. CDR3 length: 14 amino acids. Per germline, CDR1 SQVTM and CDR2 ANQGSEA. The V end lost 5 bases, the J end lost 0 bases, and 12 bases lay between the germline ends. The CDR3 DNA reads TGCAGCGTTACCCCAAAAACTAGCACAGATACGCAGTATTTT. Amino acids: CSVTPKTSTDTQYF.